The clone carrying this TCR beta chain was found a few times. Generated by immunoSEQ multiplex PCR, the TCRdb table keeps only in-frame clones and is missing some. The sample has around 230,000 clones; 80% to 90% are singletons. V dropped 2 bases and J dropped 4 bases, with 14 bases sitting between them. The CDR3 runs to 15 residues. CDR1 and CDR2 (germline): LNHDA, SQIVND (reference sequence). This sample is part of a study of blood T cell repertoires in COVID-19. Study information: Sources were T cells, B-cell-depleted T cells, or PBMCs; the material itself was cDNA or gDNA.

The sequence was obtained from a woman aged 40 to 50 with active or convalescent COVID-19. The chain couples TRBV19 to TRBJ1-1; D might be TRBD1 (5 bases). The sample taken for sequencing was peripheral blood. The CDR3 loop reads CASSISGVTATEAFF. The CDR3 bases are TGTGCCAGTAGTATATCGGGGGTTACGGCCACTGAAGCTTTCTTT.